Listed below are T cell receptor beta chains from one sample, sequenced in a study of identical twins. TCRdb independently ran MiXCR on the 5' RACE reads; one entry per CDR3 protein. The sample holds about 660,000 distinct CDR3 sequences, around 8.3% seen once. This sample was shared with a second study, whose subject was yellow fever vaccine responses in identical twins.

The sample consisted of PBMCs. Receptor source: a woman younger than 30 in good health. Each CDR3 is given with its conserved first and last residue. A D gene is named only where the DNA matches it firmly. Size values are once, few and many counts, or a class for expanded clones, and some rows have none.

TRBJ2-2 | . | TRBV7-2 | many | TGTGCCAGCAGCCCTACAACACAGGGCAGGGAGCTGTTTTTT | CASSPTTQGRELFF
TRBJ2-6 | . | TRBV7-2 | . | TGTGCCAGCAGGATCAACTCTGGGGCCAACGTCCTGACTTTC | CASRINSGANVLTF
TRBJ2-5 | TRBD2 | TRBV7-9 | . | TGTGCCAGCAAATGGACTAGCGGGACTCAAGAGACCCAGTACTTC | CASKWTSGTQETQYF
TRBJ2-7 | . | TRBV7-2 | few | TGTGCCAGCAGTGTGGCTGGCGGGAACTACGAGCAGTACTTC | CASSVAGGNYEQYF
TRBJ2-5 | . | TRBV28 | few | TGTGCCAGCAGTTTATATGGGAACCAAGAGACCCAGTACTTC | CASSLYGNQETQYF
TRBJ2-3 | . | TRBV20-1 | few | TGCAGTGCGCGAACAGGGTCTAGCACAGATACGCAGTATTTT | CSARTGSSTDTQYF
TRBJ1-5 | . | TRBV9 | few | TGTGCCAGCAGCCCTTTTGCCGGAAACAATCAGCCCCAGCATTTT | CASSPFAGNNQPQHF
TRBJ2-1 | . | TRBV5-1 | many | TGCGCCAGCAGCTTGGGGGGGAGTATCTCCTACAATGAGCAGTTCTTC | CASSLGGSISYNEQFF
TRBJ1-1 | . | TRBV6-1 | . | TGTGCCAGCAGACGTACCCGACTGGGGGTCACTGAAGCTTTCTTT | CASRRTRLGVTEAFF
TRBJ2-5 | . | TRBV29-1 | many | TGCAGCGTTCAGGACCAAGAGACCCAGTACTTC | CSVQDQETQYF
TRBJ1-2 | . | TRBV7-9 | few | TGTGCCAGCAGCTTAGGCAAGGGTGCCTATGGCTACACCTTC | CASSLGKGAYGYTF
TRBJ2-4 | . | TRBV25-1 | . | TGTGCCAGCAGTGAACTGGATTCAGCCAAAAACATTCAGTACTTC | CASSELDSAKNIQYF
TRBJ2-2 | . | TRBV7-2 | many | TGTGCCAGCAGCCCCTCGGCTGCGGGGACCGGGGAGCTGTTTTTT | CASSPSAAGTGELFF
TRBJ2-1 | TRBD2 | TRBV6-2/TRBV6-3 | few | TGTGCCAGCAGTTACTCGAGCTGGACTAGTTCATTCCATGAGCAGTTCTTC | CASSYSSWTSSFHEQFF
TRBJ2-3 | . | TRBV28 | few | TGTGCCAGCAGTTCCGCCTATGACCCGGGTGATTTTGGAGCAGATACGCAGTATTTT | CASSSAYDPGDFGADTQYF
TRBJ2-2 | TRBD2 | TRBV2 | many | TGTGCCAGCAGGTCCAACGGACTAGCGGGATCCGGGGAGCTGTTTTTT | CASRSNGLAGSGELFF
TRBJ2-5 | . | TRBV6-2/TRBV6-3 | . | TGTGCCAGCAGTGGTTTTGGGGGCAAGACCCAGTACTTC | CASSGFGGKTQYF
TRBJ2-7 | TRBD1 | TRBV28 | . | TGTGCCAGCAGCACCTACGGACAGGGCTACGAGCAGTACTTC | CASSTYGQGYEQYF
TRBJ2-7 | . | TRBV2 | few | TGTGCCAGCAGTGAAGAGGCAAGTCCCCTCTACTACGAGCAGTACTTC | CASSEEASPLYYEQYF
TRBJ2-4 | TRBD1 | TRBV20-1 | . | TGCAGTGCATCTGACAGGGGGGCCAAAAACATTCAGTACTTC | CSASDRGAKNIQYF
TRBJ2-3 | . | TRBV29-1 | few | TGCAGCGTTTTTCTAGATACGCAGTATTTT | CSVFLDTQYF
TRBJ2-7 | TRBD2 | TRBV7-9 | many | TGTGCCAGCAGCTCATGGGGGGGTTCCTACGAGCAGTACTTC | CASSSWGGSYEQYF
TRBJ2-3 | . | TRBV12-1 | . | TGTGCCAGCGGCGACGGGGCCCTCACAGATACGCAGTATTTT | CASGDGALTDTQYF
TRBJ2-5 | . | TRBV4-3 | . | TGCGCCAGCAGCCCTCGGAGGGGGCGGGGAGAGACCCAGTACTTC | CASSPRRGRGETQYF
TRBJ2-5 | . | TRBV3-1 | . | TGTGCCAGCAGCCAGGCGATTAGGGGCCAAGAGACCCAGTACTTC | CASSQAIRGQETQYF
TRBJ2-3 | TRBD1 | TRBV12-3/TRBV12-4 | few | TGTGCCAGCAGTTTAGATATCCAGGGGGACACAGATACGCAGTATTTT | CASSLDIQGDTDTQYF
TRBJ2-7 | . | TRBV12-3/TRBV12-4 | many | TGTGCCAGCGGAACAGGAACCTACGAGCAGTACTTC | CASGTGTYEQYF